Following are 21 T cell receptor beta chains from one sample sequenced in a study of technical replicates of blood from a few donors. Only in-frame clones appear in the TCRdb table, and some are missing; sequencing was by immunoSEQ multiplex PCR. The sample lists tens of thousands of clones; 90% to 95% were seen once. Sequencing input: T cells isolated from PBMCs. These receptors were obtained from a human donor in good health.

This chain links TRBV2 with TRBJ2-5; TRBD1 agrees at 8 bases. The CDR3 has 14 amino acids. Trimming took 8 bases from V and 2 from J; bases not matched to a gene: 7. Germline CDR1 SNHLY, CDR2 FYNNEI. DNA of the CDR3: TGTGCCAGCGCCCGGGACAGGACACAAGAGACCCAGTACTTC. Amino acids: CASARDRTQETQYF. Full variable domain (missing parts from reference TRBV2 and TRBJ2-5): EPEVTQTPSHQVTQMGQEVILRCVPISNHLYFYWYRQILGQKVEFLVSFYNNEISEKSEIFDDQFSVERPDGSNFTLKIRSTKLEDSAMYFCASARDRTQETQYFGPGTRLLVL.

This chain links TRBV27 with TRBJ2-3; D not certain. Trimming cost V 10 bases and J 0 bases, with 14 bases left between them. This CDR3 comprises 14 residues. The germline V gene encodes CDR1 MNHEY and CDR2 SMNVEV (reference sequence). The CDR3: CATTDSISTDTQYF. The CDR3 nucleotides are TGTGCCACGACGGATAGCATAAGCACAGATACGCAGTATTTT.

The rearrangement links TRBV6-1 to TRBJ2-3; 10 nucleotides match TRBD1. The germline CDR1 and CDR2 sequences are MNHNS and SASEGT. V lost 3 bases, J lost 6 bases, and 9 bases stayed unmatched. This CDR3 is 16 amino acids long. Written as DNA, the CDR3 is TGTGCCAGCAGTGAGAGACAGGGGGCTTTTGTTGATACGCAGTATTTT. Its translation is CASSERQGAFVDTQYF.

V usage is TRBV6-5 and J usage is TRBJ1-3; no clear D gene. Germline-derived CDR1 and CDR2 are MNHEY and SVGAGI. V was cut by 5 bases and J by 7 bases, with 15 bases left in between. The CDR3 has 14 residues. The CDR3 protein is CASSDVGGSNTIYF. The DNA of the CDR3 is TGTGCCAGCAGTGACGTAGGAGGGAGTAACACCATATATTTT.

The chain has TRBV28 and TRBJ1-4; 9 positions match TRBD1. The germline CDR1 and CDR2 sequences are MDHEN and SYDVKM. The CDR3 extends over 13 amino acids. V lost 5 bases and J lost 7; bases outside the gene matches: 2. In DNA form, the CDR3 reads TGTGCCAGCAGTCGACAGGGGGTTGAAAAACTGTTTTTT. Its translation: CASSRQGVEKLFF.

The chain is built from TRBV7-9 and TRBJ2-1, with TRBD1 matching over 10 bases. Germline loops: CDR1 SEHNR, CDR2 FQNEAQ (reference sequence). V trimming: 4 bases; J trimming: 7 bases; junction bases outside the gene matches: 7. The CDR3 runs 15 residues. CDR3 sequence (DNA): TGTGCCAGCAGCTCCGGACAGGGGGTTCTGAATGAGCAGTTCTTC. It encodes CASSSGQGVLNEQFF. Supplemented by reference TRBV7-9 and TRBJ2-1, the full variable domain reads DTGVSQNPRHKITKRGQNVTFRCDPISEHNRLYWYRQTLGQGPEFLTYFQNEAQLEKSRLLSDRFSAERPKGSFSTLEIQRTEQGDSAMYLCASSSGQGVLNEQFFGPGTRLTVL.

The chain recombines TRBV7-9 with TRBJ1-5, with no clear D. The germline V gene has CDR1 SEHNR and CDR2 FQNEAQ (reference sequence). Trimming took off 4 bases at V and 0 bases at J, with 4 bases between the two ends. This CDR3 has 13 amino acids. CDR3 sequence reads: CASSSFSNQPQHF. The CDR3 DNA sequence: TGTGCCAGCAGCTCCTTTAGCAATCAGCCCCAGCATTTT.

The J gene is TRBJ1-6, the V gene TRBV2; 7 nucleotides match TRBD1. The CDR3 runs to 13 residues. V was clipped by 6 bases and J by 10 bases; unmatched bases: 6. CDR1 SNHLY and CDR2 FYNNEI come from the germline V gene. The DNA of the CDR3 is TGTGCCAGCAGAGACAGGGCGGGGTCACCCCTCCACTTT. Protein: CASRDRAGSPLHF.

The chain carries TRBV4-1 and TRBJ2-1, with 12 bases identical to TRBD2. The V and J ends lost 0 bases and 7 bases, in that order; junction bases with no gene match: 4. CDR1 and CDR2 from the germline V gene are MGHRA and YSYEKL. The CDR3 consists of 16 residues. For the CDR3, the DNA is TGCGCCAGCAGCCAAGATCGACTAGCGGGAGTAAATGAGCAGTTCTTC. Protein product: CASSQDRLAGVNEQFF.

This sequence joins TRBV18 and TRBJ2-5, with D perhaps TRBD1 (7 bases). Germline V gives CDR1 KGHSH, CDR2 LQKENI. V lost 1 base to trimming and J lost 4 bases, with 13 bases between them. The CDR3 covers 15 residues. The CDR3 region is CASSPQGAGGETQYF. The CDR3 nucleotides read TGTGCCAGCTCACCACAGGGGGCCGGGGGAGAGACCCAGTACTTC.

The chain has TRBV6-5 and TRBJ2-5; D perhaps matches TRBD2 (6 bases). Germline V gene data show CDR1 as MNHEY and CDR2 as SVGAGI. V lost 1 base, J lost 5 bases, and 8 bases lay in between. This CDR3 is built from 13 residues. CDR3: CASSYYAGETQYF. The CDR3 DNA reads TGTGCCAGCAGTTACTACGCGGGGGAGACCCAGTACTTC.

The chain links TRBV13 to TRBJ2-7; the match to TRBD1 covers 10 bases. The CDR3 runs to 15 residues. The J segment lost 6 bases and the V segment lost 5 bases, leaving 10 bases of the junction unmatched. Germline-derived CDR1 and CDR2 are PRHDT and FYEKMQ (reference sequence). The CDR3 nucleotides are TGTGCCAGCAGCCTCTCCGACAGGGGGCGTTCCGAGCAGTACTTC. Encoded protein: CASSLSDRGRSEQYF. The full variable domain, rest sourced from reference TRBV13 and TRBJ2-7, is AAGVIQSPRHLIKEKRETATLKCYPIPRHDTVYWYQQGPGQDPQFLISFYEKMQSDKGSIPDRFSAQQFSDYHSELNMSSLELGDSALYFCASSLSDRGRSEQYFGPGTRLTVT.

This chain links TRBV7-2 with TRBJ2-7; the D gene is possibly TRBD1 (5 bases). CDR3 length equals 16 residues. V dropped 5 bases and J dropped 0 bases, with 17 bases sitting between them. Per germline, CDR1 SGHTA and CDR2 FQGNSA. This chain's CDR3 is CASSPLTAKSSYEQYF. The CDR3 DNA reads as TGTGCCAGCAGCCCCTTGACAGCAAAGAGCTCCTACGAGCAGTACTTC.

The chain couples TRBV6-5 to TRBJ2-7, with D possibly matching TRBD2 (6 bases). Between the trimmed V and J ends, which lost 7 bases and 3 bases, there was a span of 10 bases. CDR3 length: 12 residues. Germline assignment: CDR1 MNHEY and CDR2 SVGAGI. The CDR3 coding sequence is TGTGCCAGCAATGGCGGGGACTACGAGCAGTACTTC. This encodes CASNGGDYEQYF.

This chain joins TRBV28 and TRBJ2-7; D is perhaps TRBD2 (5 bases). The CDR3 is 14 amino acids. Per the germline V gene, CDR1 is MDHEN and CDR2 is SYDVKM. Trimming removed 3 bases from V and 2 bases from J, with 11 bases in between. The CDR3 sequence is CASSFGRAPYEQYF. Here the CDR3 DNA reads TGTGCCAGCAGTTTTGGGCGGGCGCCCTACGAGCAGTACTTC.

V and J are TRBV6-5 and TRBJ2-3, with TRBD2 matching 8 bases. This CDR3 has 15 residues. V shed 4 bases, J shed 6 bases, and the junction held 9 bases outside the gene matches. CDR1 and CDR2 from the germline V gene are MNHEY and SVGAGI. The CDR3 reads CASSSPGLVSDTQYF. CDR3 bases: TGTGCCAGCAGTTCCCCGGGACTAGTTTCTGATACGCAGTATTTT.

Note on this clone: Other DNA sequences in the sample encode the same CDR3. This chain connects TRBV5-1 to TRBJ2-5; TRBD2 aligns across 10 bases. This CDR3 region has 14 residues. The germline V gene encodes CDR1 SGHRS and CDR2 YFSETQ. V trimming: 2 bases; J trimming: 2 bases; junction bases outside the gene matches: 0. As DNA, the CDR3 is TGCGCCAGCAGCTTAGCGGGGGGGCAAGAGACCCAGTACTTC. This encodes CASSLAGGQETQYF.

The chain joins TRBV2 to TRBJ2-7; D gene uncertain. The CDR3 extends over 13 amino acids. Per the germline V gene, CDR1 is SNHLY and CDR2 is FYNNEI. V was cut by 5 bases and J by 0 bases, with 8 bases left in between. The CDR3 here is CASSLRSSYEQYF. Written as DNA, the CDR3 is TGTGCCAGCAGTCTTAGAAGCTCCTACGAGCAGTACTTC. The full variable domain, completed using reference TRBV2 and TRBJ2-7, is EPEVTQTPSHQVTQMGQEVILRCVPISNHLYFYWYRQILGQKVEFLVSFYNNEISEKSEIFDDQFSVERPDGSNFTLKIRSTKLEDSAMYFCASSLRSSYEQYFGPGTRLTVT.

The genes are TRBV2 and TRBJ2-2; D gene ambiguous. The germline CDR1 and CDR2 sequences are SNHLY and FYNNEI. The CDR3 spans 15 residues. The ends were cut back, 4 bases at V and 0 bases at J, with 9 bases in the middle. This CDR3 is CASSGEVANTGELFF. The DNA of the CDR3 is TGTGCCAGCAGTGGTGAGGTTGCGAACACCGGGGAGCTGTTTTTT.

The V call is TRBV14, the J call TRBJ2-1, with D possibly matching TRBD2 (5 bases). Germline assignment: CDR1 SGHDN and CDR2 FVKESK. The CDR3 runs to 17 residues. With 2 bases removed from V and 5 bases from J, the gap between germline ends came to 19 bases. As DNA, the CDR3 is TGTGCCAGCAGCCAACCGGCTAGCCTCACCAAAAACAATGAGCAGTTCTTC. Translation: CASSQPASLTKNNEQFF.

The chain recombines TRBV7-6 with TRBJ1-6; the match to TRBD1 covers 7 bases. Germline lookup yields CDR1 SGHVS and CDR2 FNYEAQ. CDR3 length: 14 residues. J was trimmed by 9 bases and V by 5 bases; bases with no gene match: 7. CDR3 DNA: TGTGCCAGCAGCGAGGGAACAGGGGCTTCACCCCTCCACTTT. It specifies CASSEGTGASPLHF. The variable domain in full, completed from reference TRBV7-6 and TRBJ1-6, reads GAGVSQSPRYKVTKRGQDVALRCDPISGHVSLYWYRQALGQGPEFLTYFNYEAQQDKSGLPNDRFSAERPEGSISTLTIQRTEQRDSAMYRCASSEGTGASPLHFGNGTRLTVT.